The 3 T cell receptor beta chains presented below share a single source sample, sequenced in a study of blood T cell repertoires in COVID-19. Some clones are missing from TCRdb's copy, which holds only in-frame ones; the method was immunoSEQ multiplex PCR. The repertoire includes some 360,000 clones, around nine tenths of them detected once, and approximately 1% sits in the top ten. The sequenced sample was PBMCs or T cells enriched from blood (not recorded which). These TCRs come from a woman in her 30s who had been exposed to COVID-19.

This chain joins TRBV7-9 and TRBJ1-2; no reliable D call. The V gene's germline CDR1 is SEHNR and CDR2 FQNEAQ (reference sequence). This CDR3 region has 14 residues. V lost 6 bases and J 4 bases, leaving 15 bases between the germline ends. The CDR3 coding sequence is TGTGCCAGCAGTTTTGAAAATTCAGGCTATGGCTACACCTTC. Its protein is CASSFENSGYGYTF. Full variable domain (outside the CDR3, taken from reference TRBV7-9 and TRBJ1-2): DTGVSQNPRHKITKRGQNVTFRCDPISEHNRLYWYRQTLGQGPEFLTYFQNEAQLEKSRLLSDRFSAERPKGSFSTLEIQRTEQGDSAMYLCASSFENSGYGYTFGSGTRLTVV.

The chain links TRBV28 to TRBJ1-1; 11 bases map to TRBD1. The CDR3 spans 14 residues. Trimming cost V 8 bases and J 10 bases; bases outside gene matches: 12. Germline CDR1 MDHEN, CDR2 SYDVKM. The CDR3, as DNA: TGTGCCAGCGAACGACGGACAGGGGGCTGGGGAGCTTTCTTT. It codes for CASERRTGGWGAFF.

The gene calls are TRBV21-1 and TRBJ2-7; the D segment call TRBD2 is taken from the table without a DNA check. TRBV21-1 is a pseudogene segment. The CDR3 extends over 17 amino acids. In nucleotides, the CDR3 is TGTGCCAGCAACACGACCGATGAGGGCCGCTATTACTACGAGCAGTACTTC. It translates to CASNTTDEGRYYYEQYF.